Sequencing of this T cell receptor (beta chain) was carried out in a study of blood T cells in healthy people across ages (dated by TCRdb to about 2015). Background on the whole study: In model experiments, template switching captured roughly one uniquely barcoded TCR beta cDNA molecule for every two T cells. Age-related changes in TCR beta repertoire diversity were measured in the study by deep sequencing normalized with unique cDNA molecular identifiers. The donors were divided into four age groups: young (average approximately 17 years), middle-aged (about 39), aged (about 60) and long-lived (about 79). To avoid experimental bias, donors of different ages were distributed randomly across sequencing lanes. Using the same blood draw, the study looked at two additional independent replicas of 1 million unique cDNA reads for two donors, one aged 18 to 30 and the other aged 80 or older.

Findings and caveats that apply to the study as a whole: Observed TCR beta diversity per million T cells fell roughly linearly with age, and a significant reduction was already apparent by age around 40. Since profiling was done on bulk unsorted PBMCs, naive and antigen-experienced compartments could not be conclusively compared. Total diversity estimates from one million sequenced T cells were considered lower bounds and underestimates. The CMV infection status of donors was not known, potentially confounding age-related changes in expanded clonotypes. A strong correlation was found between observed TCR beta diversity and the percentage of naive T cells measured by flow cytometry. Compared with the aged group, more naive CD4+ T cells, fewer expanded clones and increased TCR diversity were shown by the long-lived group, suggesting age selection.

As concerns this clonotype: The clone's antigen remains unknown. Per-base quality was not reported, and no clone a single base away is much larger than it.

The cysteine opens and the phenylalanine closes a CDR3 of 13 amino acids. The kept DNA is CDR3 alone, 39 bases in frame from the first base. CDR1 DFQATT and CDR2 SNEGSKA are derived from the germline V gene (reference sequence). The V end loses 3 bases and the J end loses 3 bases, and a stretch of 6 bases separates them. Donors were 39 systemically healthy Caucasian individuals from Russia aged roughly 6 to 90 years. Each donor gave about 9.7 milliliters of peripheral blood, drawn into EDTA-treated Vacutainer tubes. Ficoll-Paque density-gradient centrifugation was used to isolate PBMCs, with at least 6.5 million per sample. Total RNA, at least 5.5 micrograms per sample, was extracted from PBMCs with Trizol reagent. The percentages of naive CD45RAhigh/CD27high T cells were determined by flow cytometry on a PBMC aliquot from every donor. Library generation was performed with 5' RACE. The instrument given in TCRdb is Illumina HiSeq 2500. A second PCR of roughly 7 to 12 cycles was run with a J-beta primer mix and a sample-barcoded 5' primer. A template-switch 5' adaptor carrying 12 random nucleotides introduced a unique molecular identifier onto each TCR beta cDNA molecule. At least 2.5 million CDR3-containing paired-end reads were obtained from each sample. First-strand cDNA was synthesized from all RNA with the Mint cDNA synthesis kit, primed by a TRBC-specific oligonucleotide. Following uracil-DNA glycosylase treatment, all cDNA underwent a first 18-cycle PCR with the universal primers M1SS and BC2_uni_R. Turning to the authors' computational methods: Normalization of each sample was performed by random selection of 1 million high-quality reads, each carrying a distinct molecular identifier. Reads sharing molecular identifiers were discarded rather than binned into consensus sequences. MiTCR, with a Q25 quality threshold and the strictest error-elimination algorithm, was used for CDR3 identification, clonotype clustering and error correction. A nonparametric unseen species model with Euler transformation was used to estimate a lower bound on total TCR beta diversity. TCRdb reran the public reads through fastp at Q25 and MiXCR, keeping productive beta chains. When rows share a CDR3 protein, they turn into one entry using the most common DNA and genes. The V and J calls reflect TCRdb's pipeline rather than the authors' work. The sample table records about 670,000 distinct CDR3 sequences; around two fifths of these occur just once. The ten largest clones represent approximately 31% of the sample.

The clonotype originates from an elderly man in good health. Sequenced input: blood. The rearrangement joined TRBV20-1 to TRBJ2-6, with the D segment identity uncertain. For the CDR3, the sequence is CSARSVGANVLTF. The base sequence is TGCAGTGCTAGGAGTGTTGGGGCCAACGTCCTGACTTTC.